This T cell receptor beta chain was identified during a study of shared clonotypes between healthy human individuals. Across the study: The donors, two women and a few men, were aged 18 to 49. Each donor had three CD4 naive, three CD4 memory, two CD8 naive and one CD8 memory plate.

This clone appeared a single time. Its matching antigen is unknown. General study findings and limits: Unshared clonotypes carried lower generation probabilities than those common to all four donors. Several donors had 4% to 6.5% of their naive CD4 clonotypes in common.

CDR1 and CDR2 from the germline V gene are SGHRS and YFSETQ. The CDR3 covers 15 residues. After removal of 4 bases from V and 5 bases from J, the junction contained 7 bases not matched to a gene. Sequencing was performed with immunoSEQ multiplex PCR; in TCRdb, only in-frame clones are kept and a portion is missing. This sample has 2 million to 2.5 million clones, with approximately 94% found just once. This receptor was obtained from a man aged 18 to 30 in good health. V gene TRBV5-1 combines with J gene TRBJ2-7; TRBD2 matches 12 bases. Source material: naive CD4+ T cells sorted from blood. Subset: CD45RA+ positively selected. The CDR3 is CASSPTSGGFNEQYF. CDR3 bases: TGCGCCAGCAGCCCAACTAGCGGGGGGTTCAACGAGCAGTACTTC.